The clone carrying this T cell receptor beta chain came up once. The antigen remains unidentified. The sample originates from a study of OX40 agonist ivuxolimab in advanced cancers. Study in general: Patients in dose escalation had liver, melanoma, kidney or head and neck cancers. The study reported partial responses in three patients: one hepatocellular carcinoma, two cutaneous melanoma. Overall study results and limits: Average numbers of expanded clones were greater in CD8+ T cells than in CD4+. Clonal expansion from baseline to week 6 occurred in both CD4+ and CD8+ T cells.

Clones were sequenced by immunoSEQ multiplex PCR, and TCRdb holds only the in-frame ones, with some missing. The sample holds some 98,000 clones, around 83% seen once. The V end was cut by 4 bases, the J end by 4 bases, with 13 bases between. The CDR3 has 14 residues. Germline CDR1 and CDR2: KGHSH and LQKENI. The sample consisted of CD4+ or CD8+ T cells sorted from blood, taken in a trial of the OX40 agonist ivuxolimab. This TCR came from an adult with an advanced solid tumor such as melanoma, head and neck, liver or kidney cancer. The rearrangement joins TRBV18 to TRBJ1-1; D is undetermined. The CDR3 coding sequence is TGTGCCAGCTCACGCGGGGTAGGATTCACTGAAGCTTTCTTT. This translates into CASSRGVGFTEAFF.